This is a list of T cell receptor beta chains from one sample in a study of CD8 T cells in ankylosing spondylitis. Each CDR3 protein is one row after TCRdb ran MiXCR on the 5' RACE reads. The repertoire includes roughly 260,000 distinct CDR3 sequences, around 18% of them detected once, and less than 9.5% sits in the top ten. The sequenced sample consisted of blood, either unsorted or a sorted T cell fraction (not recorded which). The source of these receptors is a male donor with ankylosing spondylitis or in good health (not recorded which). Both conserved end residues are part of each CDR3. The order of the fields is CDR3 protein, J gene, V gene, clone size, D gene. The D gene is left open where the match is weak. Expanded clones get a size class; other rows say once, few or many, or leave the size out.

CSAPKGAGTGTNTEAFF	TRBJ1-1	TRBV20-1	.	TRBD1
CASSWTGSVGYTF	TRBJ1-2	TRBV6-5	.	TRBD1
CASSHGGAGAGGHEQFF	TRBJ2-1	TRBV6-1	once	TRBD2
CASSLGRGTTGELFF	TRBJ2-2	TRBV5-1	.	.
CASSLGDFLAGELFF	TRBJ2-2	TRBV5-1	few	.
CASSLDPDSRNEQFF	TRBJ2-1	TRBV11-2	.	.
CASSLTGPNYNEQFF	TRBJ2-1	TRBV28	few	.
CASSQGEADTQYF	TRBJ2-3	TRBV3-1	.	.
CASSELGGVNTEAFF	TRBJ1-1	TRBV25-1	few	.
CASSQGGADTGELFF	TRBJ2-2	TRBV3-1	.	.
CASSYGVRTDTQYF	TRBJ2-3	TRBV7-2	.	.
CASSLSPRINSPLHF	TRBJ1-6	TRBV27	few	.
CASSLLGEAGNTIYF	TRBJ1-3	TRBV5-1	.	.
CASSYGGGGVYNEQFF	TRBJ2-1	TRBV6-5	.	.
CASRPIEAAGELFF	TRBJ2-2	TRBV5-1	.	.
CASSLQGLAAETQYF	TRBJ2-5	TRBV5-1	few	TRBD2
CSARDPIDRAGPSYNEQFF	TRBJ2-1	TRBV20-1	.	TRBD2
CASSLGQGLLPDSGNTIYF	TRBJ1-3	TRBV5-1	few	TRBD1
CSVVRGLQSSYNEQFF	TRBJ2-1	TRBV29-1	.	.
CASRGGLSKETQYF	TRBJ2-5	TRBV12-3/TRBV12-4	.	TRBD2
CASSPGQTHNEQFF	TRBJ2-1	TRBV5-1	many	TRBD1
CASRRTGGFANTGELFF	TRBJ2-2	TRBV12-3/TRBV12-4	many	TRBD1
CASSYGSDQPQHF	TRBJ1-5	TRBV6-5	few	.
CASSLYWRASGETQYF	TRBJ2-5	TRBV5-5	.	.
CAISESARVTQSYGYTF	TRBJ1-2	TRBV10-3	many	.
CASSLVQQVDTQYF	TRBJ2-3	TRBV5-1	.	.
CASSSPTSGRPDTQYF	TRBJ2-3	TRBV27	.	TRBD2
CASSLQEGYSEQFF	TRBJ2-1	TRBV5-1	.	.
CSARASGQNIQYF	TRBJ2-4	TRBV20-1	few	.
CSARPGQSDGELFF	TRBJ2-2	TRBV20-1	many	TRBD1
CSARDRDDESSYNEQFF	TRBJ2-1	TRBV20-1	.	.
CASSYKARNSPLHF	TRBJ1-6	TRBV6-5	few	.
CSADNGAANEKLFF	TRBJ1-4	TRBV20-1	few	.
CATSEPGMNTGELFF	TRBJ2-2	TRBV24-1	few	.
CSAQPRLLAKNIQYF	TRBJ2-4	TRBV20-1	few	.
CASSVGLRGETQYF	TRBJ2-5	TRBV5-1	.	.
CSVGGLADSTDTQYF	TRBJ2-3	TRBV29-1	many	TRBD2
CASSPEGLAGSDTQYF	TRBJ2-3	TRBV5-5	.	TRBD2
CASSVESGAFETQYF	TRBJ2-5	TRBV9	.	.
CASSSTGGYGYTF	TRBJ1-2	TRBV7-3	few	.
CASSILAGGGNEQFF	TRBJ2-1	TRBV12-3/TRBV12-4	.	TRBD2
CASSYSTSGSGSTDTQYF	TRBJ2-3	TRBV6-5	.	TRBD2
CAISDGLAGESGANVLTF	TRBJ2-6	TRBV10-3	.	TRBD2
CSASPGSYNEQFF	TRBJ2-1	TRBV20-1	.	.
CASSLRETDTQYF	TRBJ2-3	TRBV12-3/TRBV12-4	few	.
CASSLLGTQNIQYF	TRBJ2-4	TRBV28	few	.
CASSSTGTLPLHF	TRBJ1-6	TRBV6-5	.	.
CATSRGRGTNEKLFF	TRBJ1-4	TRBV15	.	.
CASSWGTSGYNEQFF	TRBJ2-1	TRBV28	few	TRBD2
CASSSSGALNYGYTF	TRBJ1-2	TRBV28	few	.
CASSAGQSNTEAFF	TRBJ1-1	TRBV5-1	.	.
CASSLLGTNNEQFF	TRBJ2-1	TRBV5-1	few	.
CASMRGQVIAGELFF	TRBJ2-2	TRBV2	.	TRBD1
CASSPRDRVKNIQYF	TRBJ2-4	TRBV12-3/TRBV12-4	many	TRBD1
CASSYFSGANVLTF	TRBJ2-6	TRBV6-5	few	.
CASSVDGPPTGELFF	TRBJ2-2	TRBV9	.	.
CASSLRRGVTEAFF	TRBJ1-1	TRBV7-6	few	.
CASSLARLAGPGDTQYF	TRBJ2-3	TRBV5-1	.	TRBD2
CASSFQGGNSPLHF	TRBJ1-6	TRBV12-3/TRBV12-4	few	TRBD1